These 27 T cell receptor beta chains share one sample of origin, sequenced in a study of blood T cell repertoires in COVID-19. The assay was immunoSEQ multiplex PCR, and TCRdb's table has in-frame clones only and misses some. The data contain roughly 120,000 clones, roughly four fifths of them singletons. The specimen sequenced was peripheral blood. Receptors originate from a man older than 75 with COVID-19, enrolled during active disease.

For the CDR3, the DNA is TGTGCCAGTAGTATCACGGGAGGGAGGACCGGGGAGCTGTTTTTT. The encoded protein is CASSITGGRTGELFF. The rearrangement links TRBV19 to TRBJ2-2, with 8 bases identical to TRBD2. The CDR3 is 15 amino acids. After removal of 3 bases from V and 5 bases from J, the junction contained 5 bases not matched to a gene. Germline CDR1 and CDR2: LNHDA and SQIVND (reference sequence). The variable domain in full, with the rest retrieved from reference TRBV19 and TRBJ2-2, is DGGITQSPKYLFRKEGQNVTLSCEQNLNHDAMYWYRQDPGQGLRLIYYSQIVNDFQKGDIAEGYSVSREKKESFPLTVTSAQKNPTAFYLCASSITGGRTGELFFGEGSRLTVL.

The chain combines TRBV10-3 with TRBJ2-1, with TRBD2 as a possible D gene (5 bases). CDR1 is ENHRY, CDR2 SYGVKD, per germline. Trimming shortened V by 6 bases and J by 7 bases, and 16 bases separated the two germline ends. The CDR3 consists of 14 residues. CDR3: CAIRDGTWRNEQFF. DNA for the CDR3: TGTGCCATCAGAGATGGAACCTGGAGGAATGAGCAGTTCTTC.

The rearrangement uses TRBV6-5 and TRBJ1-3; D call uncertain. V shed 6 bases and J shed 2 bases, with 14 bases lying between them. This CDR3 is 15 amino acids long. Germline values: CDR1 MNHEY, CDR2 SVGAGI. The CDR3 here is CASSAEIYPGNTIYF. The CDR3, as DNA: TGTGCCAGCAGCGCCGAGATCTATCCTGGAAACACCATATATTTT.

The J gene is TRBJ1-2, the V gene TRBV5-4; D gene uncertain. Germline CDR1 SGHNT, CDR2 YYREEE (reference sequence). This CDR3 region has 13 residues. V was cut by 2 bases and J by 4 bases, with 9 bases left in between. The CDR3 bases are TGTGCCAGCAGCTTTGGGCCCAGCTATGGCTACACCTTC. Its translation is CASSFGPSYGYTF.

The chain has TRBV5-1 and TRBJ2-1, with TRBD2 matching 9 bases. The germline V gene encodes CDR1 SGHRS and CDR2 YFSETQ. The CDR3 is 15 amino acids. Trimming cost V 1 base and J 4 bases; bases outside gene matches: 3. The CDR3 reads CASSLSLAGYNEQFF. The CDR3 coding sequence is TGCGCCAGCAGCTTGAGTCTAGCGGGATACAATGAGCAGTTCTTC.

CDR3 in amino acids: CASSEQGVYNEQFF. CDR3 DNA sequence: TGTGCCAGCAGTGAACAGGGGGTTTACAATGAGCAGTTCTTC. This chain links TRBV2 with TRBJ2-1, with 7 bases lining up with TRBD1. The CDR3 consists of 14 residues. CDR1 and CDR2 (germline): SNHLY, FYNNEI. V shed 2 bases, J shed 4 bases, and the junction held 2 bases outside the gene matches.

The CDR3 reads CATSSTRTGSSSPLHF. The DNA for the CDR3 is TGTGCCACCAGCTCAACTCGGACAGGGAGTAGTTCACCCCTCCACTTT. The chain combines TRBV15 with TRBJ1-6; TRBD1 matches at 8 bases. The trim removed 5 bases at V and 9 bases at J, leaving 12 bases unmatched. Germline assignment: CDR1 LNHNV and CDR2 YYDKDF (reference sequence). CDR3 length: 16 residues.

The rearrangement links TRBV9 to TRBJ2-7; 9 bases line up with TRBD2. This CDR3 region has 14 residues. Per germline, CDR1 SGDLS and CDR2 YYNGEE. J was trimmed by 0 bases and V by 8 bases; bases with no gene match: 6. DNA of the CDR3: TGTGCCAGTGCGAGCGGGAGGAGCTCCTACGAGCAGTACTTC. Protein product: CASASGRSSYEQYF.

This clone was detected only once. The chain is built from TRBV5-4 and TRBJ2-2; 11 bases align to TRBD2. CDR1 and CDR2 (germline): SGHNT, YYREEE (reference sequence). V dropped 3 bases and J dropped 3; count of bases not matched to a gene: 4. The CDR3 contains 16 residues. CDR3 loop: CASSSTGLADTGELFF. For the CDR3, the DNA is TGTGCCAGCAGCTCAACGGGACTAGCGGACACCGGGGAGCTGTTTTTT. The whole variable domain, filled in from reference TRBV5-4 and TRBJ2-2, reads ETGVTQSPTHLIKTRGQQVTLRCSSQSGHNTVSWYQQALGQGPQFIFQYYREEENGRGNFPPRFSGLQFPNYSSELNVNALELDDSALYLCASSSTGLADTGELFFGEGSRLTVL.

This chain connects TRBV11-2 to TRBJ2-7, with D perhaps matching TRBD2 (6 bases). V was clipped by 1 base and J by 2 bases, with 24 bases between them. Germline V gene lookup returns CDR1 SGHAT and CDR2 FQNNGV. The CDR3 is 19 amino acids. In DNA form, the CDR3 reads TGTGCCAGCAGCTTAGCTCGTGGAGGGTCTAGCAGCTTAACCTACGAGCAGTACTTC. Residues: CASSLARGGSSSLTYEQYF.

CDR3 sequence reads: CASSPQGRGGYTF. CDR3 bases: TGTGCCAGCTCACCTCAGGGTAGGGGTGGCTACACCTTC. The chain links TRBV18 to TRBJ1-2; a weak D match, TRBD1 (5 bases). This CDR3 comprises 13 residues. Trimming took 3 bases from V and 7 from J, leaving 12 bases between them. Germline CDR1 and CDR2: KGHSH and LQKENI.

This chain joins TRBV2 and TRBJ2-4; 7 bases line up with TRBD2. Losses at the gene ends were 2 bases for V and 5 bases for J; bases not matched to a gene: 9. Germline V lookup: CDR1 SNHLY, CDR2 FYNNEI. This CDR3 spans 16 amino acids. In DNA, the CDR3 is TGTGCCAGCAGTGAATCTAGGACTAGAATGCAAAACATTCAGTACTTC. It encodes CASSESRTRMQNIQYF. The variable domain in full, with the rest retrieved from reference TRBV2 and TRBJ2-4, is EPEVTQTPSHQVTQMGQEVILRCVPISNHLYFYWYRQILGQKVEFLVSFYNNEISEKSEIFDDQFSVERPDGSNFTLKIRSTKLEDSAMYFCASSESRTRMQNIQYFGAGTRLSVL.

The chain combines TRBV28 with TRBJ1-1, with a tentative D call TRBD1 (5 bases). The germline V gene encodes CDR1 MDHEN and CDR2 SYDVKM. The V and J ends lost 3 bases and 6 bases respectively, with 11 bases between them. The CDR3 runs to 13 residues. The CDR3 loop is CASSLTVGAEAFF. The DNA of the CDR3 is TGTGCCAGCAGTTTGACAGTCGGCGCTGAAGCTTTCTTT.

The chain links TRBV7-3 to TRBJ2-1; TRBD2 matches at 7 bases. The V segment lost 3 bases and the J segment 9 bases; nucleotides outside the gene matches: 14. This CDR3 contains 16 residues. The V gene's germline CDR1 is SGHTA and CDR2 FQGTGA. CDR3 coding DNA: TGTGCCAGCAGCTTTTCTAGGACTAGTCACCGCGGTGAGCAGTTCTTC. It yields the protein CASSFSRTSHRGEQFF.

This clone showed up just once. The rearrangement uses TRBV3-1 (or the pseudogene TRBV3-2) and TRBJ2-7; perhaps TRBD1 as D (5 bases). Germline-derived CDR1 and CDR2 are LGHDT and YNNKEL (reference sequence). The V gene lost 4 bases and the J gene lost 4 bases, with 14 bases spanning the gap. The CDR3 sequence is 14 residues long. CDR3 region: CASSLGAGLYEQYF. The CDR3 DNA sequence: TGTGCCAGCAGCCTAGGGGCAGGGTTATACGAGCAGTACTTC.

Points on this clone: The sample contains more than one DNA sequence encoding this CDR3. The genes are TRBV3-1 (or the pseudogene TRBV3-2) and TRBJ2-2; D unclear. Trimming removed 3 bases from V and 2 bases from J, with 7 bases in between. The CDR3 loop spans 14 amino acids. Germline values: CDR1 LGHDT, CDR2 YNNKEL (reference sequence). The CDR3 DNA sequence: TGTGCCAGCAGCCACCTAGGAAACACCGGGGAGCTGTTTTTT. It encodes CASSHLGNTGELFF.

The genes are TRBV29-1 and TRBJ2-7; the match to TRBD2 covers 8 bases. The CDR3 length is 14 residues. The ends lost 5 bases at V and 0 bases at J; junction bases unmatched: 6. In germline, CDR1 is SQVTM, CDR2 ANQGSEA. CDR3 residues: CSVHSGTSSYEQYF. The CDR3 bases are TGCAGCGTTCATAGCGGGACTAGCTCCTACGAGCAGTACTTC.

This clone was seen once. V usage is TRBV15 and J usage is TRBJ2-1; D ambiguous. Germline V gene sequence: CDR1 LNHNV, CDR2 YYDKDF (reference sequence). The CDR3 is 13 residues long. V was clipped by 0 bases and J by 3 bases, with 3 bases between them. CDR3 nucleotides: TGTGCCACCAGCAGAGATTACTACAATGAGCAGTTCTTC. This translates into CATSRDYYNEQFF.

The table lists this clone with a count of one. The CDR3 DNA reads TGTGCCAGCAGTATAACAGGGGGCGAAGAGACCCAGTACTTC. It is translated as CASSITGGEETQYF. The chain couples TRBV28 to TRBJ2-5, with 9 bases fitting TRBD1. This CDR3 comprises 14 residues. Germline CDR1 MDHEN, CDR2 SYDVKM. V lost 5 bases, J lost 3 bases, and 4 bases stayed unmatched.

This clone appeared a few times. The J gene is TRBJ1-1, the V gene TRBV10-2; TRBD1 is a possible D gene (5 bases). This CDR3 comprises 15 residues. Germline CDR1 is WSHSY and CDR2 is SAAADI. Trimming took off 4 bases at V and 5 bases at J, with 17 bases between the two ends. The CDR3 here is CASSGRGRESTEAFF. Written as DNA, the CDR3 is TGCGCCAGCAGTGGCCGGGGCCGGGAGAGTACTGAAGCTTTCTTT.

The chain uses TRBV21-1 and TRBJ1-1; the DNA was not compared with TRBD1, the D call given in the table. TRBV21-1 is annotated as a pseudogene. CDR3 length: 19 amino acids. Here the CDR3 reads CASSYTPRDRAYLNTEAFF. The CDR3 DNA reads as TGTGCCAGCAGCTACACGCCCCGGGACAGGGCCTATTTGAACACTGAAGCTTTCTTT.

The chain employs TRBV28 and TRBJ2-7; D might be TRBD1 (5 bases). V was cut by 5 bases and J by 5 bases, with 10 bases left in between. In germline, CDR1 is MDHEN, CDR2 SYDVKM. The CDR3 consists of 12 residues. This CDR3 reads CASSIRANEQYF. In DNA, the CDR3 is TGTGCCAGCAGTATCAGGGCCAACGAGCAGTACTTC.

The chain is built from TRBV15 and TRBJ1-2; 7 positions match TRBD1. Germline V gene sequence: CDR1 LNHNV, CDR2 YYDKDF (reference sequence). The CDR3 consists of 15 residues. J was trimmed by 5 bases and V by 1 base; bases with no gene match: 7. The DNA for the CDR3 is TGTGCCACCAGCAGAGTATGGACAGGACAATATGGCTACACCTTC. Translated: CATSRVWTGQYGYTF.

This clone was detected a few times. The chain uses TRBV5-1 and TRBJ2-7; D remains ambiguous. This CDR3 contains 13 residues. V was clipped by 4 bases and J by 4 bases, with 12 bases between them. Germline-derived CDR1 and CDR2 are SGHRS and YFSETQ. The CDR3 spells CASSELPGYEQYF. The CDR3 DNA sequence: TGCGCCAGCAGCGAGCTTCCAGGATACGAGCAGTACTTC.

The rearrangement links TRBV5-4 to TRBJ2-1; D perhaps matches TRBD2 (6 bases). V was pared by 0 bases and J by 8 bases, with 12 bases between. This CDR3 is built from 14 residues. Germline V gene data show CDR1 as SGHNT and CDR2 as YYREEE (reference sequence). The CDR3 loop reads CASSLGRDVDEQFF. CDR3 nucleotide sequence: TGTGCCAGCAGCTTGGGGAGGGACGTTGATGAGCAGTTCTTC.

The chain carries TRBV5-1 and TRBJ2-3, with TRBD2 identical over 7 bases. Per the germline V gene, CDR1 is SGHRS and CDR2 is YFSETQ. The CDR3 has 15 residues. V was clipped by 4 bases and J by 2 bases; unmatched bases: 7. CDR3 in amino acids: CASSIAGLNTDTQYF. CDR3 DNA sequence: TGCGCCAGCAGCATAGCGGGCCTAAACACAGATACGCAGTATTTT.

This clone occurred a few times. The rearrangement uses TRBV27 and TRBJ2-7; 7 bases line up with TRBD1. The CDR3 has 14 amino acids. Losses at the gene ends were 5 bases for V and 0 bases for J; bases not matched to a gene: 4. Germline V gene sequence: CDR1 MNHEY, CDR2 SMNVEV (reference sequence). CDR3 coding DNA: TGTGCCAGCAGTGAGACAGGGAGCTCCTACGAGCAGTACTTC. Its protein product is CASSETGSSYEQYF.